Detailed here is one T cell receptor beta chain. The antigen remains undetermined. The data are from a study of Ad26.COV2.S vaccination and SARS-CoV-2 variants. Study background: Donor got 5x10^10 or 1x10^11 viral particles of Ad26.COV2.S. Findings and limits, study-wide: Measurements of TCR breadth and depth may have given underestimates of the total T cell responses. Placebo recipients trailed vaccine recipients in spike-specific TCR breadth. Non-spike TCR breadth was similar in vaccine and placebo recipients.

CDR3 length: 15 amino acids. Trimming pared 2 bases from V and 1 base from J, leaving 11 bases between. Germline CDR1 is MNHEY and CDR2 is SVGAGI. Treatment of the sample: around 19 received Ad26.COV2.S at low or high dose, single or two shots; about 5 received placebo; per-sample allocation not given. Day 63 after the first vaccine or placebo injection was the time point for sampling. Method: immunoSEQ multiplex PCR; TCRdb's copy keeps in-frame clones and lacks some. The data contain about 390,000 clones, about 88% of them singletons. The TCR originated in a person aged 18 to 65 who received the Ad26.COV2.S COVID-19 vaccine or a placebo. This sample comprised peripheral blood, obtained in a trial of Ad26.COV2.S vaccine versus placebo. The chain joins TRBV6-5 to TRBJ1-1; maybe TRBD1 (6 bases). For the CDR3, the DNA is TGTGCCAGCAGTTACAGGGGGAGGAAGAACACTGAAGCTTTCTTT. This codes for CASSYRGRKNTEAFF.